This T cell receptor beta chain appears in the sequencing data of a study of siplizumab effects on memory and regulatory T cells. The study's findings and limits: Assignment to unstimulated subsets succeeded for only a minor fraction of the alloreactive clones.

Sequenced by immunoSEQ multiplex PCR; TCRdb stores in-frame clones only, minus some. The sample consists of about 99,000 clones, 93% of them appearing once. The CDR3 is made up of 14 amino acids. Germline V gene lookup returns CDR1 MNHEY and CDR2 SMNVEV (reference sequence). V gave up 3 bases and J gave up 5 bases; unmatched junction bases: 4. In the case of this clone: Its matching antigen is unknown.

This chain joins TRBV27 and TRBJ2-5; 9 bases are shared with TRBD1. Sequenced sample: Tregs sorted from blood. This clonotype was obtained from a human donor in good health. The CDR3 DNA is TGTGCCAGCAGTTTGGGGACAGGGTTGGAGACCCAGTACTTC. Translation: CASSLGTGLETQYF.